This record concerns one T cell receptor (beta chain) sequence. As originally analysed: Cell counts per sample came from amplifying reference gene primers. Assay used: immunoSEQ multiplex PCR; TCRdb lists only in-frame clones, some missing. V and J calls plus clone size are reproduced from that table; the DNA served to infer D and trimming. The repertoire holds 250,000 to 300,000 clones, around nine tenths seen once, with around 2% in the top ten. The source of the sample is a study of blood T cell repertoires in COVID-19. CDR3 length: 16 residues. The trim removed 4 bases at V and 0 bases at J, leaving 5 bases unmatched. Germline loops: CDR1 LNHNV, CDR2 YYDKDF (reference sequence).

The sample comprised PBMCs or T cells enriched from blood (not recorded which). This TCR was sampled from an older woman in a cohort exposed to, infected with or recovered from COVID-19 (not recorded which). This sequence joins TRBV15 and TRBJ2-4; 8 nucleotides line up with TRBD1. CDR3 region: CATSKRTGLAKNIQYF. The CDR3 DNA is TGTGCCACCAGCAAACGGACAGGGCTAGCCAAAAACATTCAGTACTTC.